A single sample gave rise to the 32 T cell receptor beta chains below, sequenced in a study of shared clonotypes between healthy human individuals. CD45RO-negative, CCR7-positively selected cells formed the naive CD8 fraction, excluding terminally differentiated effector memory CD45RA+ cells. Profiled with immunoSEQ multiplex PCR; TCRdb holds only in-frame clones, not every one. The data show about 2 million clones, less than 95% seen once. Sequencing used naive CD8+ T cells sorted from blood. These receptors all stem from a man in his late teens or twenties in good health.

The chain joins TRBV23-1 to TRBJ2-7; a weak D match, TRBD2 (6 bases). TRBV23-1 is filed as an ORF, its function uncertain. There are 15 residues in the CDR3. V was trimmed by 3 bases and J by 0 bases, leaving 12 bases between them. CDR3 nucleotide sequence: TGCGCCAGCAGTCAGATTCACGGGAGCTCCTACGAGCAGTACTTC. It is translated as CASSQIHGSSYEQYF.

The chain employs TRBV7-3 and TRBJ2-2; D is unresolved. CDR3 length: 14 residues. Germline CDR1 SGHTA, CDR2 FQGTGA. Trimming pared 5 bases from V and 8 bases from J, leaving 15 bases between. The chain's CDR3 is CASSLIGEQGELFF. CDR3 DNA sequence: TGTGCCAGCAGCCTCATAGGCGAGCAAGGGGAGCTGTTTTTT.

Notes on this clone: The sample carries other DNA sequences with the same CDR3. The chain uses TRBV25-1 and TRBJ2-5; TRBD2 matches 10 bases. This CDR3 has 14 residues. Germline V gene lookup returns CDR1 MGHDK and CDR2 SYGVNS. J gave up 5 bases and V 4 bases, and 4 bases lay outside the gene matches. CDR3 sequence: CASSGLAGVETQYF. Written as DNA, the CDR3 is TGTGCCAGCAGTGGGCTAGCGGGGGTTGAGACCCAGTACTTC.

The chain recombines TRBV25-1 with TRBJ2-3; D is uncertain. The CDR3 has 15 amino acids. Trimming pared 3 bases from V and 0 bases from J, leaving 10 bases between. Germline CDR1 MGHDK, CDR2 SYGVNS. This CDR3 reads CASSDWQSSTDTQYF. The CDR3 bases are TGTGCCAGCAGTGATTGGCAGTCTAGCACAGATACGCAGTATTTT.

This sequence joins TRBV16 and TRBJ1-5, with D tentatively TRBD1 (6 bases). The germline V gene encodes CDR1 KGHSY and CDR2 FQNENV. Trimming took 4 bases from V and 11 from J, leaving 18 bases between them. The CDR3 loop spans 14 amino acids. The CDR3 region is CASSRDKGFWAQHF. The CDR3, as DNA: TGTGCCAGCAGCCGGGACAAGGGTTTCTGGGCCCAGCATTTT. Full variable domain (outside the CDR3, taken from reference TRBV16 and TRBJ1-5): GEEVAQTPKHLVRGEGQKAKLYCAPIKGHSYVFWYQQVLKNEFKFLISFQNENVFDETGMPKERFSAKCLPNSPCSLEIQATKLEDSAVYFCASSRDKGFWAQHFGDGTRLSIL.

V gene TRBV6-4 combines with J gene TRBJ2-2; D gene uncertain. V lost 3 bases to trimming and J lost 6 bases, with 14 bases between them. CDR1 MRHNA and CDR2 SNTAGT come from the germline V gene. The CDR3 has 15 amino acids. This CDR3 reads CASSEKAVLPGELFF. As DNA, the CDR3 is TGTGCCAGCAGTGAAAAGGCCGTTCTCCCCGGGGAGCTGTTTTTT.

The chain links TRBV27 to TRBJ1-2, with D possibly being TRBD1 (5 bases). Trimming cost V 3 bases and J 0 bases, with 11 bases left between them. Germline-derived CDR1 and CDR2 are MNHEY and SMNVEV (reference sequence). This CDR3 region has 15 residues. In DNA, the CDR3 is TGTGCCAGCAGTTTGGGGGGGGTAGCTAACTATGGCTACACCTTC. It is translated as CASSLGGVANYGYTF.

The chain joins TRBV28 to TRBJ2-7, with a possible D match to TRBD1 (6 bases). Looked up from germline, CDR1 is MDHEN and CDR2 is SYDVKM. This CDR3 has 14 amino acids. V was shortened by 8 bases and J by 7 bases, with 21 bases between the two germline ends. CDR3 DNA: TGTGCCAGCTCTAAGACCGGGACATTGAGGGAGCAGTACTTC. Translating it yields CASSKTGTLREQYF.

The rearrangement joins TRBV25-1 to TRBJ2-7; 7 bases are a match to TRBD1. The germline gives CDR1 MGHDK, CDR2 SYGVNS. CDR3 length equals 14 residues. The J segment lost 0 bases and the V segment lost 3 bases, leaving 2 bases of the junction unmatched. CDR3 sequence (DNA): TGTGCCAGCAGTGATGGGACAGCCTCCTACGAGCAGTACTTC. Its protein is CASSDGTASYEQYF.

In its sample, this clone was seen once. This sequence joins TRBV9 and TRBJ2-4; the match to TRBD2 covers 7 bases. Germline V lookup: CDR1 SGDLS, CDR2 YYNGEE. V dropped 2 bases and J dropped 7; count of bases not matched to a gene: 12. This CDR3 contains 16 residues. The DNA for the CDR3 is TGTGCCAGCAGCGTCTGGGCGGGAGAGGGTGCGAACATTCAGTACTTC. Translated, it gives CASSVWAGEGANIQYF.

The genes are TRBV13 and TRBJ2-7; a weak D match, TRBD2 (5 bases). The CDR3 runs to 14 residues. V shed 4 bases and J shed 3 bases, with 13 bases lying between them. Germline CDR1 and CDR2: PRHDT and FYEKMQ (reference sequence). The CDR3 loop reads CASSSKLGHYEQYF. CDR3 bases: TGTGCCAGCAGCTCAAAACTAGGGCACTACGAGCAGTACTTC.

The chain employs TRBV15 and TRBJ1-5, with TRBD1 matching 11 bases. CDR3 size: 15 residues. CDR1 is LNHNV and CDR2 is YYDKDF in the germline V gene (reference sequence). V lost 7 bases, J lost 6 bases, and 8 bases stayed unmatched. As DNA, the CDR3 is TGTGCCACCACCGCGGACAGGGGGCTAATTCAGCCCCAGCATTTT. Its translation is CATTADRGLIQPQHF.

The chain carries TRBV11-2 and TRBJ2-7; D unclear. Deletions cut 5 bases from V and 4 bases from J, with 9 bases between. This CDR3 contains 12 residues. In germline, CDR1 is SGHAT, CDR2 FQNNGV. In DNA form, the CDR3 reads TGTGCCAGCAGCACCTCTAGGTACGAGCAGTACTTC. Protein sequence: CASSTSRYEQYF. Variable domain in full (rest from reference TRBV11-2 and TRBJ2-7): EAGVAQSPRYKIIEKRQSVAFWCNPISGHATLYWYQQILGQGPKLLIQFQNNGVVDDSQLPKDRFSAERLKGVDSTLKIQPAKLEDSAVYLCASSTSRYEQYFGPGTRLTVT.

The J gene is TRBJ2-7, the V gene TRBV6-6, with 10 bases identical to TRBD2. V shed 0 bases and J 7 bases; nucleotides not matched to a gene: 6. The germline gives CDR1 MNHNY, CDR2 SVGAGI (reference sequence). There are 15 residues in the CDR3. The CDR3 here is CASSYSASGSWEQYF. CDR3 DNA: TGTGCCAGCAGTTACTCGGCTAGCGGGAGTTGGGAGCAGTACTTC.

This rearrangement joins TRBV5-6 to TRBJ2-2; tentative D call: TRBD1 (6 bases). The V and J ends lost 5 bases and 7 bases respectively, with 12 bases between them. Germline CDR1 reads SGHDT; CDR2 reads YYEEEE. The CDR3 consists of 13 residues. The CDR3 region has the DNA TGTGCCAGCAGACCCAGGGGTGGCGGGGAGCTGTTTTTT. Encoded protein: CASRPRGGGELFF.

This clone was seen just once. The rearrangement uses TRBV7-9 and TRBJ2-1; TRBD1 matches 8 bases. The CDR3 spans 16 residues. Losses at the gene ends were 5 bases for V and 1 base for J; bases not matched to a gene: 7. Germline values: CDR1 SEHNR, CDR2 FQNEAQ (reference sequence). CDR3 bases: TGTGCCAGCAGCCCGAACAGGGGGTGGTCCTACAATGAGCAGTTCTTC. It specifies CASSPNRGWSYNEQFF.

The CDR3 region has the DNA TGTGCCAGCAGCTTAGTTCGAGGGATCACCGGGGAGCTGTTTTTT. It translates to CASSLVRGITGELFF. V usage is TRBV11-1 and J usage is TRBJ2-2, with D possibly TRBD2 on 5 matching bases. The germline V and J ends were trimmed by 1 base and 4 bases, with 10 bases remaining between them. The germline gives CDR1 SGHAT, CDR2 FQDESV (reference sequence). The CDR3 is made up of 15 amino acids.

The chain joins TRBV13 to TRBJ2-1; D is perhaps TRBD2 (6 bases). Looked up from germline, CDR1 is PRHDT and CDR2 is FYEKMQ (reference sequence). V dropped 4 bases and J dropped 6 bases, with 16 bases sitting between them. This CDR3 comprises 15 residues. CDR3 sequence reads: CASSSDPSGRNEQFF. As DNA, the CDR3 is TGTGCCAGCAGCTCGGACCCGAGCGGGCGCAATGAGCAGTTCTTC. Full variable domain (outside the CDR3, taken from reference TRBV13 and TRBJ2-1): AAGVIQSPRHLIKEKRETATLKCYPIPRHDTVYWYQQGPGQDPQFLISFYEKMQSDKGSIPDRFSAQQFSDYHSELNMSSLELGDSALYFCASSSDPSGRNEQFFGPGTRLTVL.

The V call is TRBV6-5, the J call TRBJ2-5, with D hard to call. CDR3 length equals 15 residues. Germline V gives CDR1 MNHEY, CDR2 SVGAGI. Trimming took off 1 base at V and 5 bases at J, with 14 bases between the two ends. CDR3 protein: CASSYWPGSSETQYF. CDR3 coding DNA: TGTGCCAGCAGTTACTGGCCCGGATCGTCGGAGACCCAGTACTTC.

This clone has a single count. The rearrangement uses TRBV13 and TRBJ2-5; 9 bases map to TRBD1. The CDR3 is made up of 15 amino acids. Trimming at V came to 0 bases and at J to 4 bases, leaving 3 bases not matched to a gene. Per the germline V gene, CDR1 is PRHDT and CDR2 is FYEKMQ (reference sequence). The CDR3 here is CASSLGTGGGETQYF. In DNA, the CDR3 is TGTGCCAGCAGCTTAGGAACAGGGGGCGGAGAGACCCAGTACTTC.

The CDR3 bases are TGTGCCAGCAGTTACTTGACTGGGGAAAAACTGTTTTTT. Translation gives CASSYLTGEKLFF. The chain couples TRBV6-6 to TRBJ1-4; no definite D call. CDR3 size: 13 residues. V lost 1 base, J lost 8 bases, and 8 bases lay in between. The germline V gene encodes CDR1 MNHNY and CDR2 SVGAGI (reference sequence).

This clone was seen just once. At the DNA level, this CDR3 is encoded by other sequences in the same sample as well. V is TRBV6-6 and J is TRBJ2-7, with D perhaps TRBD1 (6 bases). CDR3 length equals 13 residues. Trimming took 0 bases from V and 3 from J, leaving 6 bases between them. Per germline, CDR1 MNHNY and CDR2 SVGAGI (reference sequence). CDR3 sequence (DNA): TGTGCCAGCAGTTACTCGACAGGCTACGAGCAGTACTTC. Its protein is CASSYSTGYEQYF.

This chain uses TRBV6-1 with TRBJ1-1; the D gene is possibly TRBD1 (5 bases). Trimming pared 1 base from V and 6 bases from J, leaving 9 bases between. Germline CDR1 MNHNS, CDR2 SASEGT. This CDR3 region has 13 residues. As DNA, the CDR3 is TGTGCCAGCAGTGAAGTGGGGGGTCCTGAAGCTTTCTTT. It translates to CASSEVGGPEAFF.

In regard to this clone: The same CDR3 also results from other DNA sequences found in this sample. The CDR3 sequence is CASSFGTGSNQPQHF. For the CDR3, the DNA is TGTGCCAGCAGCTTCGGGACAGGCAGCAATCAGCCCCAGCATTTT. The chain is built from TRBV7-9 and TRBJ1-5; the match to TRBD1 covers 8 bases. CDR3 length equals 15 residues. With 3 bases clipped from V and 1 base from J, the junction kept 2 bases outside the gene matches. Germline V gene lookup returns CDR1 SEHNR and CDR2 FQNEAQ (reference sequence).

In its sample, this clone was seen once. J is TRBJ2-2 and V is TRBV25-1, with no clear D. Germline lookup yields CDR1 MGHDK and CDR2 SYGVNS. The CDR3 length is 13 residues. Trimming cost V 3 bases and J 0 bases, with 2 bases left between them. The CDR3 region has the DNA TGTGCCAGCAGTGAGACGAACACCGGGGAGCTGTTTTTT. Protein product: CASSETNTGELFF.

In its sample, this clone was seen once. The chain couples TRBV28 to TRBJ1-5, with unresolved D. The germline V gene has CDR1 MDHEN and CDR2 SYDVKM. Trimming left V 3 bases short and J 4 bases short, with 16 bases between. CDR3 size: 16 residues. The CDR3 reads CASSFGRPAYNQPQHF. As DNA, the CDR3 is TGTGCCAGCAGTTTTGGGAGGCCAGCATATAATCAGCCCCAGCATTTT.

The CDR3 protein is CASSVGRVEAFF. CDR3 DNA sequence: TGTGCCAGCAGTGTTGGGCGGGTTGAAGCTTTCTTT. The J gene is TRBJ1-1, the V gene TRBV28; D remains ambiguous. The CDR3 is 12 amino acids. Germline CDR1 MDHEN, CDR2 SYDVKM. The V gene lost 5 bases and the J gene lost 7 bases, with 11 bases spanning the gap.

The gene calls are TRBV10-1 and TRBJ2-3; no firm D call. CDR1 and CDR2 from the germline V gene are WNHNN and SYGVQD (reference sequence). V was shortened by 0 bases and J by 4 bases, with 11 bases between the two germline ends. The CDR3 has 15 residues. This chain's CDR3 is CASSESPLVSDTQYF. CDR3 nucleotide sequence: TGCGCCAGCAGTGAGTCACCCCTAGTTTCAGATACGCAGTATTTT.

The rearrangement links TRBV11-2 to TRBJ2-5; D might be TRBD1 or TRBD2, each matching 6 bases. Trimming took 3 bases from V and 2 from J, leaving 22 bases between them. CDR1 is SGHAT, CDR2 FQNNGV, per germline. The CDR3 is 18 amino acids. CDR3 loop: CASSLGGDTTAAQETQYF. In DNA, the CDR3 is TGTGCCAGCAGCTTGGGGGGCGACACGACGGCAGCACAAGAGACCCAGTACTTC.

V is TRBV27 and J is TRBJ1-5; D remains unclear. Germline values: CDR1 MNHEY, CDR2 SMNVEV (reference sequence). The ends were cut back, 7 bases at V and 1 base at J, with 11 bases in the middle. There are 14 residues in the CDR3. The CDR3 coding sequence is TGTGCCAGCACTCCGGTCGGAAGCAATCAGCCCCAGCATTTT. Translating it yields CASTPVGSNQPQHF.

This chain connects TRBV11-1 to TRBJ1-1; D gene ambiguous. From germline, CDR1 is SGHAT and CDR2 FQDESV (reference sequence). The V end was cut by 7 bases, the J end by 3 bases, with 15 bases between. The length of the CDR3 is 14 residues. CDR3 protein: CASTKGPSDTEAFF. CDR3 nucleotide sequence: TGTGCCAGCACTAAAGGGCCGTCGGACACTGAAGCTTTCTTT.

This sequence joins TRBV30 and TRBJ1-5; 7 nucleotides match TRBD1. CDR1 and CDR2 (germline): GTSNPN, SVGIG (reference sequence). V dropped 2 bases and J dropped 9; count of bases not matched to a gene: 16. CDR3 length: 16 amino acids. The CDR3 sequence is CAWSPRGQILEGPQHF. CDR3 in DNA: TGTGCCTGGAGTCCACGGGGACAGATCCTTGAGGGGCCCCAGCATTTT.